This T cell receptor beta chain was recorded in a study of cytomegalovirus exposure and HLA in healthy donors. Notes on the study in general: There were reportedly fewer N-insertions in an Asian-associated ancestry cluster than the approximately 700-donor mean, in a later analysis.

V gave up 8 bases and J gave up 6 bases; unmatched junction bases: 18. The CDR3 has 16 amino acids. Germline values: CDR1 LNHDA, CDR2 SQIVND (reference sequence). The primer mix had 60 Vbeta and 13 Jbeta primers. Here immunoSEQ multiplex PCR was the method, and the copy in TCRdb shows in-frame clones only, minus some. In the table there are approximately 100,000 clones, about three quarters of which are singletons. Worth noting for this clone: Its antigen is not known.

The sequencing input was PBMCs. This receptor was taken from a woman aged 18-29 years in good health and CMV-seropositive. The V gene is TRBV19, the J gene TRBJ1-1; 7 nucleotides agree with TRBD1. The CDR3 DNA is TGTGCCAGTCTGAGTTGGACAGGAGGAACAGACGCTGAAGCTTTCTTT. Protein: CASLSWTGGTDAEAFF. Full variable domain (rest looked up from reference TRBV19 and TRBJ1-1): DGGITQSPKYLFRKEGQNVTLSCEQNLNHDAMYWYRQDPGQGLRLIYYSQIVNDFQKGDIAEGYSVSREKKESFPLTVTSAQKNPTAFYLCASLSWTGGTDAEAFFGQGTRLTVV.